These 17 T cell receptor beta chains share one sample of origin, sequenced in a study of fetal regulatory T cell absence and autoimmunity. The method was immunoSEQ multiplex PCR; TCRdb's version includes in-frame clones alone and lacks a portion of them. The sample yields roughly 95,000 clones, approximately 75% seen once. Sequencing input: pancreas tissue. The receptors come from a male donor with IPEX syndrome.

A word on this clone: The junction differs from germline at one of its ends, possibly a read error. The genes are TRBV4-1 and TRBJ1-2; no clear D gene. Germline V gene sequence: CDR1 MGHRA, CDR2 YSYEKL. The CDR3 extends over 12 amino acids. The CDR3 loop is CASSEEAYGYTF. For the CDR3, the DNA is TGCGCCAGCAGCGAAGAGGCCTATGGCTACACCTTC.

The rearrangement joins TRBV5-4 to TRBJ1-6; maybe TRBD1 (6 bases). Trimming took 2 bases from V and 6 from J, leaving 18 bases between them. Germline V CDR1 and CDR2: SGHNT, YYREEE (reference sequence). The CDR3 length is 17 residues. CDR3 DNA: TGTGCCAGCAGCTTAATCTCGACAGGCATGGGTAATTCACCCCTCCACTTT. Amino acids: CASSLISTGMGNSPLHF. The whole variable domain, remainder taken from reference TRBV5-4 and TRBJ1-6, is ETGVTQSPTHLIKTRGQQVTLRCSSQSGHNTVSWYQQALGQGPQFIFQYYREEENGRGNFPPRFSGLQFPNYSSELNVNALELDDSALYLCASSLISTGMGNSPLHFGNGTRLTVT.

The J gene is TRBJ2-6, the V gene TRBV14, with D unclear. The CDR3 is 15 residues long. V lost 1 base and J lost 3, with 7 bases in between. Germline V gene sequence: CDR1 SGHDN, CDR2 FVKESK. CDR3 in DNA: TGTGCCAGCAGCCAAGGGGTTTATGGGGCCAACGTCCTGACTTTC. Its translation is CASSQGVYGANVLTF.

The gene calls are TRBV25-1 and TRBJ1-4; D unresolved. Germline V gene sequence: CDR1 MGHDK, CDR2 SYGVNS. The CDR3 has 17 residues. Trimming pared 0 bases from V and 0 bases from J, leaving 11 bases between. CDR3 sequence reads: CASSEYSGDTTNEKLFF. DNA of the CDR3: TGTGCCAGCAGTGAATATAGTGGCGACACAACTAATGAAAAACTGTTTTTT.

The V call is TRBV16, the J call TRBJ2-5; 8 bases align to TRBD2. This CDR3 comprises 15 residues. Germline values: CDR1 KGHSY, CDR2 FQNENV. V dropped 0 bases and J dropped 5; count of bases not matched to a gene: 5. The CDR3 DNA reads as TGTGCCAGCAGCCAATCAGGACTAGCAAAGGAGACCCAGTACTTC. Translating it yields CASSQSGLAKETQYF.

The J gene is TRBJ1-5, the V gene TRBV4-1, with D unresolved. The germline V gene has CDR1 MGHRA and CDR2 YSYEKL. Trimming pared 2 bases from V and 11 bases from J, leaving 13 bases between. The CDR3 runs 13 residues. The CDR3 sequence: CASSQTMMRAQHF. The CDR3 DNA is TGCGCCAGCAGCCAAACGATGATGAGAGCCCAGCATTTT.

The genes are TRBV18 and TRBJ1-5, with D uncertain. V was pared by 6 bases and J by 4 bases, with 13 bases between. The germline CDR1 and CDR2 sequences are KGHSH and LQKENI. This CDR3 has 14 amino acids. CDR3: CASSPMRGNQPQHF. The CDR3 coding sequence is TGTGCCAGCTCCCCCATGCGAGGTAATCAGCCCCAGCATTTT.

This sequence joins TRBV4-3 and TRBJ2-7; weak D call: TRBD1 (5 bases). V lost 1 base to trimming and J lost 0 bases, with 10 bases between them. Germline loops: CDR1 LGHNA, CDR2 YSLEER. The length of the CDR3 is 15 residues. The CDR3 is CASSQVWGPSYEQYF. CDR3 bases: TGCGCCAGCAGCCAAGTTTGGGGCCCCTCCTACGAGCAGTACTTC.

The chain couples TRBV27 to TRBJ2-3; possible D gene TRBD2, 7 bases. V was trimmed by 2 bases and J by 4 bases, leaving 13 bases between them. CDR1 is MNHEY, CDR2 SMNVEV, per germline (reference sequence). The CDR3 totals 15 residues. CDR3 sequence: CASSLTWEGADTQYF. The CDR3 DNA reads TGTGCCAGCAGTTTAACGTGGGAGGGGGCAGATACGCAGTATTTT.

Notes on this clone: Other DNA sequences in this sample translate to the same CDR3. This chain links TRBV6-6 with TRBJ2-7; D perhaps matches TRBD1 (6 bases). Germline V lookup: CDR1 MNHNY, CDR2 SVGAGI (reference sequence). The CDR3 loop spans 15 amino acids. Trimming pared 0 bases from V and 3 bases from J, leaving 12 bases between. CDR3 protein: CASSYSSRGGYEQYF. In nucleotides, the CDR3 is TGTGCCAGCAGTTACTCGTCTAGAGGGGGCTACGAGCAGTACTTC.

The rearrangement links TRBV9 to TRBJ1-1; 7 positions match TRBD1. The CDR3 extends over 13 amino acids. The junction had 0 bases not matched to a gene; V was cut back by 3 bases and J by 1 base. The germline V gene encodes CDR1 SGDLS and CDR2 YYNGEE. The CDR3 sequence: CASSGQGNTEAFF. The CDR3, as DNA: TGTGCCAGCAGCGGACAGGGGAACACTGAAGCTTTCTTT. The full variable domain, completed using reference TRBV9 and TRBJ1-1, is DSGVTQTPKHLITATGQRVTLRCSPRSGDLSVYWYQQSLDQGLQFLIQYYNGEERAKGNILERFSAQQFPDLHSELNLSSLELGDSALYFCASSGQGNTEAFFGQGTRLTVV.

This rearrangement joins TRBV13 to TRBJ1-2; maybe TRBD1 (6 bases). This CDR3 contains 13 residues. The V end lost 6 bases, the J end lost 4 bases, and 12 bases lay between the germline ends. Looked up from germline, CDR1 is PRHDT and CDR2 is FYEKMQ (reference sequence). CDR3 sequence (DNA): TGTGCCAGCAGTTCTCACAGGGTCTATGGCTACACCTTC. Translating it yields CASSSHRVYGYTF.

The V call is TRBV9, the J call TRBJ2-1; tentative D call: TRBD2 (7 bases). The CDR3 totals 15 residues. V was cut by 0 bases and J by 8 bases, with 15 bases left in between. CDR1 is SGDLS and CDR2 is YYNGEE in the germline V gene. The DNA of the CDR3 is TGTGCCAGCAGCGTAGGAGGGGGGGCCTCCTATGAGCAGTTCTTC. Protein product: CASSVGGGASYEQFF.

V gene TRBV30 combines with J gene TRBJ2-3; D unresolved. Germline-derived CDR1 and CDR2 are GTSNPN and SVGIG (reference sequence). Deletions cut 0 bases from V and 2 bases from J, with 15 bases between. The CDR3 spans 16 residues. The CDR3 DNA reads TGTGCCTGGAGTGTAGGCCTGGCCTTATACACAGATACGCAGTATTTT. It translates to CAWSVGLALYTDTQYF.

The chain recombines TRBV7-8 with TRBJ1-2; D uncertain. CDR1 and CDR2 (germline): SGHVS, FQNEAQ. Trimming removed 5 bases at V and 4 bases at J, with 8 bases between. There are 12 residues in the CDR3. This CDR3 is CASSPDTYGYTF. The DNA of the CDR3 is TGTGCCAGCAGCCCCGACACCTATGGCTACACCTTC.

This clone was seen only a few times. The rearrangement links TRBV6-1 to TRBJ1-2, with D perhaps matching TRBD1 (5 bases). V lost 6 bases and J lost 3, with 14 bases in between. The germline V gene encodes CDR1 MNHNS and CDR2 SASEGT. The CDR3 contains 14 residues. The CDR3 reads CASSVQAGDYGYTF. DNA for the CDR3: TGTGCCAGCAGCGTACAGGCCGGGGACTATGGCTACACCTTC.

J is TRBJ1-6 and V is TRBV7-9, with TRBD1 identical over 8 bases. Germline trimming cut 1 base from V and 8 bases from J; bases unmatched to any gene: 1. Germline-derived CDR1 and CDR2 are SEHNR and FQNEAQ (reference sequence). CDR3 length: 14 residues. DNA of the CDR3: TGTGCCAGCAGCTTAGGGACAGGGTATTCACCCCTCCACTTT. This codes for CASSLGTGYSPLHF.